These 4 T cell receptor beta chains share one sample of origin, sequenced in a study of T-cell memory formation after mild COVID-19. MiXCR was run by TCRdb on the 5' RACE reads, yielding one entry per CDR3 protein. The data hold more than 100,000 distinct CDR3 sequences, with over 15% observed a single time. The sample taken for sequencing was PBMCs or a T cell subset sorted from them (not recorded which). These receptors were taken from a man between 18 and 29 years old who had mild COVID-19 (a few samples of this study predate the infection). Cell type and time point are not known.

V is TRBV14 and J is TRBJ2-3; TRBD1 agrees at 7 bases. Germline loops: CDR1 SGHDN, CDR2 FVKESK. The CDR3 is 16 amino acids. The ends lost 4 bases at V and 0 bases at J; junction bases unmatched: 7. The CDR3 region has the DNA TGTGCCAGCAGCCGTGACCGGGACAGAAGCACAGATACGCAGTATTTT. Translation gives CASSRDRDRSTDTQYF.

This clonotype was seen only a few times. This sequence joins TRBV5-5 and TRBJ2-1; 7 bases agree with TRBD2. Germline-derived CDR1 and CDR2 are SGHKS and YYEKEE (reference sequence). CDR3 size: 12 residues. The ends lost 3 bases at V and 9 bases at J; junction bases unmatched: 3. CDR3 sequence: CASSSRGGEQFF. In DNA, the CDR3 is TGTGCCAGCAGCTCCCGCGGGGGTGAGCAGTTCTTC. The variable domain in full, completed from reference TRBV5-5 and TRBJ2-1, reads DAGVTQSPTHLIKTRGQQVTLRCSPISGHKSVSWYQQVLGQGPQFIFQYYEKEERGRGNFPDRFSARQFPNYSSELNVNALLLGDSALYLCASSSRGGEQFFGPGTRLTVL.

This CDR3 reads CASSPLGTGVNEQFF. DNA of the CDR3: TGTGCCAGCAGCCCGCTGGGGACAGGGGTCAATGAGCAGTTCTTC. V and J are TRBV28 and TRBJ2-1, with TRBD1 matching 10 bases. V lost 6 bases to trimming and J lost 6 bases; unmatched junction nucleotides: 8. This CDR3 has 15 residues. Looked up from germline, CDR1 is MDHEN and CDR2 is SYDVKM.

This clonotype was seen repeatedly, ten times or more. The V and J genes are TRBV7-9 and TRBJ2-3; no firm D call. The CDR3 is 12 amino acids. Germline loops: CDR1 SEHNR, CDR2 FQNEAQ (reference sequence). The germline V and J ends were trimmed by 5 bases and 6 bases, with 9 bases remaining between them. CDR3 in amino acids: CASSGPLDTQYF. DNA of the CDR3: TGTGCCAGCAGCGGACCGCTGGATACGCAGTATTTT.